Listed here are 21 T cell receptor beta chains from one sample, sequenced in a study of technical replicates of blood from a handful of donors. The table came from immunoSEQ multiplex PCR; TCRdb's copy has only in-frame clones and leaves some out. The repertoire has under 90,000 clones, 85% to 95% of them found once; the top ten carry 0.2% to 0.3%. The material sequenced was T cells isolated from PBMCs. Source of these receptors: a human donor in good health.

V usage is TRBV18 and J usage is TRBJ2-2; weak D call: TRBD2 (5 bases). Trimming shortened V by 1 base and J by 0 bases, and 9 bases separated the two germline ends. CDR1 and CDR2 (germline): KGHSH, LQKENI. This CDR3 spans 16 amino acids. The CDR3 DNA reads as TGTGCCAGCTCACCACGTAGCGTGTCGAACACCGGGGAGCTGTTTTTT. Protein sequence: CASSPRSVSNTGELFF.

This clone was counted a single time. The V and J genes are TRBV5-5 and TRBJ2-6; D perhaps matches TRBD1 (6 bases). Trimming stripped 5 bases from V and 2 bases from J, with 11 bases between. Germline V gene lookup returns CDR1 SGHKS and CDR2 YYEKEE (reference sequence). The CDR3 contains 15 residues. The CDR3 sequence is CASRGTGTGANVLTF. Written as DNA, the CDR3 is TGTGCCAGCAGGGGCACAGGGACTGGGGCCAACGTCCTGACTTTC.

The chain joins TRBV5-1 to TRBJ1-6; 8 bases are a match to TRBD1. Germline V gene data show CDR1 as SGHRS and CDR2 as YFSETQ. The CDR3 totals 18 residues. Unmatched junction bases numbered 9, after V lost 0 bases and J lost 4 bases. CDR3 residues: CASSLVGQAKTYNSPLHF. CDR3 nucleotide sequence: TGCGCCAGCAGCTTGGTGGGACAGGCGAAGACATATAATTCACCCCTCCACTTT.

This CDR3 reads CASSSRGERGVYNEQFF. Written as DNA, the CDR3 is TGTGCCAGCAGTTCCCGAGGGGAGCGGGGGGTTTATAATGAGCAGTTCTTC. The chain couples TRBV7-9 to TRBJ2-1, with 9 bases identical to TRBD2. Germline CDR1 reads SEHNR; CDR2 reads FQNEAQ (reference sequence). Germline trimming cut 6 bases from V and 7 bases from J; bases unmatched to any gene: 16. This CDR3 region has 17 residues. The full variable domain, its missing parts supplied by reference TRBV7-9 and TRBJ2-1, is DTGVSQNPRHKITKRGQNVTFRCDPISEHNRLYWYRQTLGQGPEFLTYFQNEAQLEKSRLLSDRFSAERPKGSFSTLEIQRTEQGDSAMYLCASSSRGERGVYNEQFFGPGTRLTVL.

This sequence joins TRBV7-2 and TRBJ2-4, with a tentative D call TRBD1 (5 bases). Germline CDR1 is SGHTA and CDR2 is FQGNSA. The CDR3 contains 17 residues. The germline V and J ends were trimmed by 5 bases and 8 bases, with 25 bases remaining between them. The CDR3 region has the DNA TGTGCCAGCAGCCAAGGGGAAACCCGCTTACCCTCGGACATTCAGTACTTC. Translating gives CASSQGETRLPSDIQYF.

This chain connects TRBV11-3 to TRBJ1-1, with 8 positions matching TRBD1. With V trimmed by 2 bases and J by 3 bases, 5 bases remained unmatched. Germline V lookup: CDR1 SGHNT, CDR2 YENEEA. This CDR3 has 15 amino acids. CDR3 sequence reads: CASSLYSRGHTEAFF. CDR3 nucleotides: TGTGCCAGCAGCTTATATAGCAGGGGGCACACTGAAGCTTTCTTT.

The rearrangement joins TRBV12-5 to TRBJ2-7; 11 bases map to TRBD1. CDR3 length: 18 residues. The V gene's germline CDR1 is LGHNT and CDR2 FRNRAP. Trimming removed 3 bases from V and 1 base from J; junction bases left unmatched: 11. CDR3 nucleotides: TGTGCTAGTGGTTTAACCTTTACCGGGACAGGGGGTTCCTACGAGCAGTACTTC. Protein product: CASGLTFTGTGGSYEQYF.

The rearrangement uses TRBV19 and TRBJ2-1; a possible D gene is TRBD2 (5 bases). The CDR3 has 16 residues. CDR1 is LNHDA, CDR2 SQIVND, per germline (reference sequence). Trimming cost V 1 base and J 0 bases, with 10 bases left between them. The CDR3: CASSIGTGSSYNEQFF. CDR3 DNA: TGTGCCAGTAGTATAGGGACGGGAAGCTCCTACAATGAGCAGTTCTTC.

The V gene is TRBV7-9, the J gene TRBJ1-5; 7 bases align to TRBD1. CDR3 length: 16 residues. Germline V lookup: CDR1 SEHNR, CDR2 FQNEAQ (reference sequence). Trimming took 4 bases from V and 5 from J; bases not matched to a gene: 11. For the CDR3, the DNA is TGTGCCAGCAGCTCCCTAAAGGGGGCAAGTTATCAGCCCCAGCATTTT. It translates to CASSSLKGASYQPQHF.

The chain couples TRBV18 to TRBJ1-1; tentatively, D is TRBD1 (5 bases). CDR3 size: 15 residues. The V end lost 2 bases, the J end lost 3 bases, and 13 bases lay between the germline ends. CDR1 and CDR2 from the germline V gene are KGHSH and LQKENI. CDR3 sequence (DNA): TGTGCCAGCTCACCAGGTTCGGGGGAATACACTGAAGCTTTCTTT. This translates into CASSPGSGEYTEAFF.

The chain couples TRBV7-3 to TRBJ2-3; TRBD2 matches 10 bases. V shed 5 bases and J 4 bases; nucleotides not matched to a gene: 9. Germline V gene data show CDR1 as SGHTA and CDR2 as FQGTGA. The CDR3 totals 16 residues. Here the CDR3 DNA reads TGTGCCAGCAGCGACCCGTCTAGCGGGGGATCAGATACGCAGTATTTT. It translates to CASSDPSSGGSDTQYF.

The count of this clone is one. This chain connects TRBV13 to TRBJ2-1; 7 nucleotides agree with TRBD1. The CDR3 is made up of 13 amino acids. V lost 5 bases, J lost 7 bases, and 5 bases stayed unmatched. The germline gives CDR1 PRHDT, CDR2 FYEKMQ (reference sequence). CDR3: CASSGQDSNEQFF. In DNA form, the CDR3 reads TGTGCCAGCAGCGGACAGGATAGTAATGAGCAGTTCTTC.

Only one count was recorded for this clone. J is TRBJ2-7 and V is TRBV5-1; possibly TRBD1 or TRBD2 for D (5 bases each). Trimming stripped 4 bases from V and 2 bases from J, with 16 bases between. The CDR3 consists of 15 residues. CDR1 is SGHRS, CDR2 YFSETQ, per germline. CDR3 region: CASSVGPEGAYEQYF. The CDR3 DNA is TGCGCCAGCAGCGTGGGACCAGAAGGGGCCTACGAGCAGTACTTC.

V usage is TRBV18 and J usage is TRBJ2-7; D is possibly TRBD1 (5 bases). This CDR3 comprises 14 residues. Germline V lookup: CDR1 KGHSH, CDR2 LQKENI. Trimming took 5 bases from V and 0 from J, leaving 11 bases between them. CDR3 DNA sequence: TGTGCCAGCTCAGATCTGACAGCCTCCTACGAGCAGTACTTC. Translated, it gives CASSDLTASYEQYF.

V usage is TRBV11-3 and J usage is TRBJ1-2; weak D call: TRBD1 (5 bases). The V and J ends lost 4 bases and 2 bases respectively, with 14 bases between them. The CDR3 length is 15 residues. Per the germline V gene, CDR1 is SGHNT and CDR2 is YENEEA. This chain's CDR3 is CASSSRPGENYGYTF. The CDR3 DNA is TGTGCCAGCAGCTCCCGACCGGGGGAAAACTATGGCTACACCTTC.

This sequence joins TRBV2 and TRBJ2-7; 8 bases align to TRBD2. The length of the CDR3 is 14 residues. Germline lookup yields CDR1 SNHLY and CDR2 FYNNEI. With 7 bases clipped from V and 1 base from J, the junction kept 6 bases outside the gene matches. CDR3: CASIISGTSYEQYF. CDR3 bases: TGTGCCAGCATCATTAGCGGGACTTCCTACGAGCAGTACTTC.

J is TRBJ1-4 and V is TRBV5-1; 10 nucleotides agree with TRBD1. J gave up 5 bases and V 4 bases, and 2 bases lay outside the gene matches. The germline V gene encodes CDR1 SGHRS and CDR2 YFSETQ. The CDR3 is 14 amino acids. The chain's CDR3 is CASSQTGGNEKLFF. The CDR3 DNA reads TGCGCCAGCAGCCAGACAGGGGGCAATGAAAAACTGTTTTTT.

This CDR3 reads CASRERVAKNIQYF. As DNA, the CDR3 is TGTGCCAGCCGCGAACGCGTAGCCAAAAACATTCAGTACTTC. The chain carries TRBV6-1 and TRBJ2-4; no reliable D call. The CDR3 consists of 14 residues. Germline V CDR1 and CDR2: MNHNS, SASEGT. The germline V and J ends were trimmed by 8 bases and 0 bases, with 11 bases remaining between them.

V is TRBV2 and J is TRBJ2-7, with 7 nucleotides matching TRBD1. Trimming took 6 bases from V and 7 from J; bases not matched to a gene: 6. Germline loops: CDR1 SNHLY, CDR2 FYNNEI. The CDR3 is 12 residues long. CDR3 protein: CASRTQGQEQYF. As DNA, the CDR3 is TGTGCCAGCAGGACCCAGGGACAGGAGCAGTACTTC.

The V call is TRBV6-5, the J call TRBJ1-1; 11 positions match TRBD1. Germline V gene lookup returns CDR1 MNHEY and CDR2 SVGAGI. J was trimmed by 4 bases and V by 7 bases; bases with no gene match: 5. This CDR3 has 14 residues. CDR3 coding DNA: TGTGCCAGCAATTGGGACAGGGGGGTCACTGAAGCTTTCTTT. Translation gives CASNWDRGVTEAFF.

This chain uses TRBV28 with TRBJ2-3; no reliable D call. Per the germline V gene, CDR1 is MDHEN and CDR2 is SYDVKM. V was shortened by 1 base and J by 5 bases, with 16 bases between the two germline ends. The CDR3 is 16 amino acids. The CDR3 loop reads CASSLSYSRGRDTQYF. For the CDR3, the DNA is TGTGCCAGCAGTTTATCCTACAGCCGTGGTAGAGATACGCAGTATTTT.